The 3 T cell receptor beta chains below come from one sample, sequenced in a study of neurological immune-mediated disorders. TCRdb re-called the 5' RACE reads through MiXCR, storing one row per CDR3 protein. The table lists 20,000 to 25,000 distinct CDR3 sequences, around 14% of them singletons. Sequencing was performed on PBMCs. These receptors all stem from a female donor with HTLV-1-associated myelopathy (HAM/TSP).

This clonotype was seen ten or more times. The chain carries TRBV7-9 and TRBJ2-3, with D possibly being TRBD1 (6 bases). This CDR3 has 16 residues. Germline assignment: CDR1 SEHNR and CDR2 FQNEAQ (reference sequence). Trimming left V 6 bases short and J 2 bases short, with 18 bases between. The CDR3, as DNA: TGTGCCAGCAGAAGAGGGGGACCCCTAGACACAGATACGCAGTATTTT. Translating gives CASRRGGPLDTDTQYF.

At least ten counts were recorded for this clonotype. The chain recombines TRBV5-1 with TRBJ1-6, with D possibly being TRBD1 (6 bases). Trimming shortened V by 5 bases and J by 6 bases, and 15 bases separated the two germline ends. This CDR3 is 15 amino acids long. Germline CDR1 and CDR2: SGHRS and YFSETQ. The CDR3 loop is CASRVRGAGNSPLHF. The CDR3, as DNA: TGCGCCAGCAGGGTGAGGGGGGCTGGTAATTCACCCCTCCACTTT.

In this sample, this clonotype turned up many times. The chain combines TRBV27 with TRBJ2-6; TRBD2 matches 8 bases. Germline lookup yields CDR1 MNHEY and CDR2 SMNVEV (reference sequence). The V and J ends lost 0 bases and 0 bases, in that order; junction bases with no gene match: 4. The CDR3 sequence is 18 residues long. CDR3 residues: CASSLSERGFSGANVLTF. Here the CDR3 DNA reads TGTGCCAGCAGTTTATCGGAGCGGGGGTTCTCTGGGGCCAACGTCCTGACTTTC. The full variable domain, completed using reference TRBV27 and TRBJ2-6, is EAQVTQNPRYLITVTGKKLTVTCSQNMNHEYMSWYRQDPGLGLRQIYYSMNVEVTDKGDVPEGYKVSRKEKRNFPLILESPSPNQTSLYFCASSLSERGFSGANVLTFGAGSRLTVL.